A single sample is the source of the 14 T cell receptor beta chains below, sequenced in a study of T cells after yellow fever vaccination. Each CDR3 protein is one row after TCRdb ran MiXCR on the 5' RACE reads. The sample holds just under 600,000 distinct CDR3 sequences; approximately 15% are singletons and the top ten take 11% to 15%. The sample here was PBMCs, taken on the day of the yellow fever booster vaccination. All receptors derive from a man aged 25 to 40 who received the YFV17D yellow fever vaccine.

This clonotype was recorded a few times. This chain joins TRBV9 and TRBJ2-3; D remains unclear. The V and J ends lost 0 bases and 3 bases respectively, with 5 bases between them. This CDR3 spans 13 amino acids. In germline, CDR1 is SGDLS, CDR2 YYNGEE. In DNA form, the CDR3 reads TGTGCCAGCAGCGTAGTTGCGACAGATACGCAGTATTTT. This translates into CASSVVATDTQYF.

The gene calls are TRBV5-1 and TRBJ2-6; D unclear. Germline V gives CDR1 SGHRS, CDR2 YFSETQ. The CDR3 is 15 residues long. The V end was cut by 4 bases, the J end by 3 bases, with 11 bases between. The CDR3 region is CASSEEGNGANVLTF. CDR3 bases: TGCGCCAGCAGCGAAGAAGGGAATGGGGCCAACGTCCTGACTTTC. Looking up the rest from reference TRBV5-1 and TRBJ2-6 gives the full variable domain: KAGVTQTPRYLIKTRGQQVTLSCSPISGHRSVSWYQQTPGQGLQFLFEYFSETQRNKGNFPGRFSGRQFSNSRSEMNVSTLELGDSALYLCASSEEGNGANVLTFGAGSRLTVL.

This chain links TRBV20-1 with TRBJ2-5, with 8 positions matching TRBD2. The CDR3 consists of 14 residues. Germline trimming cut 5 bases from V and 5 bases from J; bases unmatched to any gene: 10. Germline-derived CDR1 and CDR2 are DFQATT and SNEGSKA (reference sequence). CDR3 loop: CSAQVRLALETQYF. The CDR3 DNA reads TGCAGTGCTCAGGTCCGACTAGCGCTGGAGACCCAGTACTTC.

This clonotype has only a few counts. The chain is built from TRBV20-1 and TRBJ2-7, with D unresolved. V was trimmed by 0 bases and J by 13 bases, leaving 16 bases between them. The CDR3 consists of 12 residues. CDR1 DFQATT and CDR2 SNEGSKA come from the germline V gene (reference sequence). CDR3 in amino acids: CSARDLKRQSYF. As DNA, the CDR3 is TGCAGTGCTAGAGATCTGAAGCGCCAAAGCTACTTC.

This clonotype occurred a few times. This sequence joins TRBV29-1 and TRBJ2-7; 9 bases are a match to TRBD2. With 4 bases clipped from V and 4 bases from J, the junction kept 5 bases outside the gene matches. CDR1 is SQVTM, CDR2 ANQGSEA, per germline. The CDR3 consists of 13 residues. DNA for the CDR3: TGCAGCGTTGTTAGCGGGGGAGATTACGAGCAGTACTTC. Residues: CSVVSGGDYEQYF.

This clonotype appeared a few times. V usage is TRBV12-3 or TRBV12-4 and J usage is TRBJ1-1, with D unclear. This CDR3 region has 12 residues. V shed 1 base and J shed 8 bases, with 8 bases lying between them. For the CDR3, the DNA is TGTGCCAGCAGTTTAGAAACAGCCGAAGCTTTCTTT. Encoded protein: CASSLETAEAFF.

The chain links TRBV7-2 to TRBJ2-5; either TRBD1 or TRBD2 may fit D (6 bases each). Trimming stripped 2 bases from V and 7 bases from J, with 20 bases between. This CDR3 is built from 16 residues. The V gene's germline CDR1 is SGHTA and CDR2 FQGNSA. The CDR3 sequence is CASSLMADSEGGTQYF. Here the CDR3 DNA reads TGTGCCAGCAGCTTAATGGCCGACTCCGAGGGGGGGACCCAGTACTTC.

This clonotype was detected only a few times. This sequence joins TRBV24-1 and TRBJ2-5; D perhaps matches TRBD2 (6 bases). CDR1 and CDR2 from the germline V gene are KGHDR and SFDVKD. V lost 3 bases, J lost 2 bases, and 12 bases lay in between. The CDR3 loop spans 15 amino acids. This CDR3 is CATSDRAGGQETQYF. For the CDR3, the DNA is TGTGCCACCAGTGATCGGGCCGGGGGACAAGAGACCCAGTACTTC.

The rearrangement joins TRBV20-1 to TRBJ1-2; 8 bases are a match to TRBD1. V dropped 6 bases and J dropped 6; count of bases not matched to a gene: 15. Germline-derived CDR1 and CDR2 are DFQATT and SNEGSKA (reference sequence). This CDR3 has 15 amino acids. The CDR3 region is CSAVSGTGRGDGYTF. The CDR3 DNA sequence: TGCAGTGCCGTTTCCGGGACAGGAAGGGGCGATGGCTACACCTTC.

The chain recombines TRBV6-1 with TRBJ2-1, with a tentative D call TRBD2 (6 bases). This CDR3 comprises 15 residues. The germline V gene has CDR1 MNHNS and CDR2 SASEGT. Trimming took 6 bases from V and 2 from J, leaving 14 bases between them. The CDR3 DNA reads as TGTGCCAGCAGCTCCCGGGACTTTACCTACAATGAGCAGTTCTTC. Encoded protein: CASSSRDFTYNEQFF.

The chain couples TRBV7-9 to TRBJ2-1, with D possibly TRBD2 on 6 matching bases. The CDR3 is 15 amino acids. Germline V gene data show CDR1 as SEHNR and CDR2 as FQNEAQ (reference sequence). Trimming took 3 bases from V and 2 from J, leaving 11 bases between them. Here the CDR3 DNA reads TGTGCCAGCAGCTTTACCGGGAGCCCCTACAATGAGCAGTTCTTC. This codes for CASSFTGSPYNEQFF.

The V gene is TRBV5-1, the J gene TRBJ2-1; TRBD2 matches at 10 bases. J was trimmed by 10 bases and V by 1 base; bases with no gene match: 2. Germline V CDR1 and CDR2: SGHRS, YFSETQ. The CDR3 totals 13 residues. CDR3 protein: CASSLPAGGEQFF. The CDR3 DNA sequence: TGCGCCAGCAGCTTGCCAGCGGGAGGGGAGCAGTTCTTC.

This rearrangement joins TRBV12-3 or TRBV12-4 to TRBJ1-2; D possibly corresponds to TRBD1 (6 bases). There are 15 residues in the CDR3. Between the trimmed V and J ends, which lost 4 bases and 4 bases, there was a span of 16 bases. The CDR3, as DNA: TGTGCCAGCAGTTCTCTCAGACAGGCTCCCTATGGCTACACCTTC. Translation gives CASSSLRQAPYGYTF.

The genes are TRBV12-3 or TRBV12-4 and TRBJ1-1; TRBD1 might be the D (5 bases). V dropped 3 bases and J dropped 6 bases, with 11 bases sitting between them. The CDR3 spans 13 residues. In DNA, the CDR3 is TGTGCCAGCAGTTTCGGGGCCAGACCTGAAGCTTTCTTT. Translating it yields CASSFGARPEAFF.